This T cell receptor (beta chain) was observed in a study of identical twins. Study-wide findings and caveats: Fewer insertions were carried by abundant cord blood beta clonotypes, but none was seen in memory repertoires.

This clonotype has a handful of counts. Its matching antigen is unknown. A junction boundary mismatches the germline segment, possibly from a read error. MiXCR was run by TCRdb on the 5' RACE reads, yielding one entry per CDR3 protein. The data show approximately 230,000 distinct CDR3 sequences, 6% to 7% seen once. All of the donors were Caucasians in good health. The same data also contributed to another study, on T cells expressing NK-cell markers. From that second work: Sorted CD3+CD56-NKG2C+, CD3+CD56+NKG2C- and CD3+CD56+NKG2C+ T cells were the source of the TCR beta repertoires. NKG2C+ dominant clonotypes from 5 to 7 donors made up roughly 1.0-7.5% of CD8+ T cells.

Sequenced input: CD8+ T cells sorted from blood. This receptor was identified in a young woman in good health.

The CDR3: CCARLRVLAGYNEQFF. In nucleotides, the CDR3 is TGCTGTGCTAGACTTCGAGTTCTAGCGGGTTACAATGAGCAGTTCTTC. The rearrangement uses TRBV20-1 and TRBJ2-1; 8 bases are shared with TRBD2. The CDR3 totals 16 residues. The V gene's germline CDR1 is DFQATT and CDR2 SNEGSKA (reference sequence).